This TCR beta chain was captured by sequencing in a study of blood T cell repertoires in COVID-19 (dated by TCRdb to about 2020). Study-wide context: The collaborator samples originated in the United States, Italy and Spain and spanned the acute and convalescent phases of COVID-19. The prospective study material was composed of cDNA or gDNA derived from T cells, B-cell-depleted T cells, or PBMCs. Subjects who had been exposed to COVID-19, were actively infected with it, or had recovered from it provided the deeply sampled blood TCRbeta repertoires that made up the dataset. The repertoires were made available in a free public database intended to serve as a resource for research on the immune response to SARS-CoV-2. The samples were drawn from the first 160 participants of the ongoing ImmuneRACE study and from over 950 subjects provided by 6 global collaborators. Sample metadata almost always included a de-identified subject ID, COVID-19 status, age in years and sex. Where available, HLA class I and class II types were obtained from metadata supplied by the sample provider rather than from assay-based typing. The paper's findings and limits, for the study overall: The amount of clinical and demographic metadata varied by source and participant and was provided uncurated.

Concerning this clone itself: Its antigen is currently not known. Per-base qualities were not stored, and no clone one base away is much larger.

TCRbeta CDR3 regions were amplified from genomic DNA using the immunoSEQ Assay, a bias-controlled multiplex PCR. The original methods were these. Nucleated cell counts per sample were estimated from amplification of reference gene primers within the assay. To quantify the absolute abundance of each unique TCRbeta CDR3 rearrangement, sequence reads were collapsed and filtered. For each sample, productive Simpson clonality was calculated by taking the square root of Simpson's diversity index across productive rearrangements. In TCRdb, the immuneACCESS table is reduced to in-frame sequences with V and J assigned. These tables do not hold every clone; where another copy was compared, an unresolved V gene accounts for under half, and the others remain unexplained. The DNA was the basis for D and trimming; V, J and clone size are from that table. This sample holds a few hundred thousand clones; roughly 88% were observed only once. Together, the top ten hold roughly 0.66% of the sample.

In the prospective study, participants were roughly 18 to 100 years old, resided in about 25 geographic areas of the United States, and were enrolled through a virtual design. Cohort assignment in the prospective study relied on participant-reported clinical history from a screening survey and a study questionnaire. ImmuneRACE Cohort 3 recovered participants were defined by two consecutive negative NP/OP PCR tests, healthcare professional clearance, or symptom resolution. Each participant in the prospective study had whole blood, serum and a nasopharyngeal or oropharyngeal swab collected by mobile phlebotomists. Participants in the prospective study had the option to provide additional blood draws and questionnaires over a roughly 2-month period. Before DNA extraction, prospective study blood samples were shipped either frozen or at room temperature. The material sequenced was PBMCs or T cells enriched from blood (not recorded which). The clonotype was recovered from a man between 18 and 35 years old who had recovered from COVID-19.

The DNA reads as follows: TGTGCCAGCATGGAGCTAGCGGGAGATGGGCAGTTCTTC. It is translated as CASMELAGDGQFF. The sequence is built from TRBV6-5 and TRBJ2-1; 10 middle bases align to TRBD2. Germline trimming: 7 bases from V, 12 bases from J; junction bases outside gene matches: 9. The CDR3 sequence holds 13 residues, the cysteine and phenylalanine included. Here the CDR3 DNA is all that survives: 39 bases in frame from base 1. As encoded in the germline V gene, CDR1 is MNHEY while CDR2 is SVGAGI.